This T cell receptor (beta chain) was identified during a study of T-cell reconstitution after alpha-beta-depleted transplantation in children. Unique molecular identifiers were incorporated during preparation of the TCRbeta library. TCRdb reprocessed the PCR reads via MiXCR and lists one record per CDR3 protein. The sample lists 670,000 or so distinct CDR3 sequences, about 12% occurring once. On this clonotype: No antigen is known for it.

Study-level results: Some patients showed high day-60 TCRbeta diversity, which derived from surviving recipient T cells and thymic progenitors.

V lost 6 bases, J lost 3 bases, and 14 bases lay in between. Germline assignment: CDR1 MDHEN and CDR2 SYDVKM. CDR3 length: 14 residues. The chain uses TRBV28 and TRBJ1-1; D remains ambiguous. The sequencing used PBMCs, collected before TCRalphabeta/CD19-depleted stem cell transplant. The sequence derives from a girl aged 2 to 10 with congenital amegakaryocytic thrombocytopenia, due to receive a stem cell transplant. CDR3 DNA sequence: TGTGCCAGCAGCCCCCCTCCTCGGGACACTGAAGCTTTCTTT. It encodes CASSPPPRDTEAFF. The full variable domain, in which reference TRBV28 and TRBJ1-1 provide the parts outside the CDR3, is DVKVTQSSRYLVKRTGEKVFLECVQDMDHENMFWYRQDPGLGLRLIYFSYDVKMKEKGDIPEGYSVSREKKERFSLILESASTNQTSMYLCASSPPPRDTEAFFGQGTRLTVV.